Listed here are 10 T cell receptor beta chains from one sample, sequenced in a study of cytomegalovirus exposure and HLA in healthy donors. Vbeta (60) and Jbeta (13) primers were used in the PCR. The repertoire was sequenced with immunoSEQ multiplex PCR; TCRdb's copy has only in-frame clones and lacks some. Of 99,000 or so clones detected, 78% appear once; the ten largest clones hold about 5.7%. Sequenced: PBMCs. These receptors came from a male donor in good health and CMV-seronegative.

The chain combines TRBV27 with TRBJ1-5; weak D call: TRBD1 (6 bases). V was trimmed by 5 bases and J by 4 bases, leaving 12 bases between them. The germline gives CDR1 MNHEY, CDR2 SMNVEV (reference sequence). CDR3 length: 14 amino acids. The CDR3 nucleotides are TGTGCCAGCAGTCCCCGGGGGGCGAATCAGCCCCAGCATTTT. It encodes CASSPRGANQPQHF.

This clone was detected only once. J is TRBJ1-2 and V is TRBV6-1; weak D call: TRBD1 (6 bases). This CDR3 comprises 14 residues. The V end was cut by 6 bases, the J end by 5 bases, with 16 bases between. Germline CDR1 and CDR2: MNHNS and SASEGT. CDR3 sequence (DNA): TGTGCCAGCAGCTACGGGGGGGCAGGGTATGGCTACACCTTC. Translated, it gives CASSYGGAGYGYTF.

Of note for this clone: Other DNA sequences of this sample code for an identical CDR3. The CDR3 is CASSPGQPFNSYEQYF. Written as DNA, the CDR3 is TGTGCCAGCTCCCCCGGACAGCCTTTTAACTCCTACGAGCAGTACTTC. The V call is TRBV28, the J call TRBJ2-7; maybe TRBD1 (6 bases). The V end was cut by 8 bases, the J end by 0 bases, with 20 bases between. Germline CDR1 MDHEN, CDR2 SYDVKM. The CDR3 is 16 amino acids.

The chain recombines TRBV9 with TRBJ2-1; D uncertain. Trimming shortened V by 4 bases and J by 3 bases, and 5 bases separated the two germline ends. CDR3 size: 12 residues. CDR1 and CDR2 from the germline V gene are SGDLS and YYNGEE. For the CDR3, the DNA is TGTGCCAGCAGCAGGAGCTACAATGAGCAGTTCTTC. The encoded protein is CASSRSYNEQFF.

The V call is TRBV29-1, the J call TRBJ2-3, with 9 nucleotides matching TRBD2. The germline CDR1 and CDR2 sequences are SQVTM and ANQGSEA. V trimming: 7 bases; J trimming: 14 bases; junction bases outside the gene matches: 10. CDR3 length equals 11 residues. CDR3 region: CSGWTSELPYF. The DNA of the CDR3 is TGCAGCGGGTGGACTAGCGAGTTACCGTATTTT.

The J gene is TRBJ2-7, the V gene TRBV14; 8 positions agree with TRBD2. Germline V gene lookup returns CDR1 SGHDN and CDR2 FVKESK. The CDR3 runs 17 residues. J gave up 2 bases and V 4 bases, and 13 bases lay outside the gene matches. For the CDR3, the DNA is TGTGCCAGCAGCCGAGGTGTCTCGCGGGAGGACACCTACGAGCAGTACTTC. Residues: CASSRGVSREDTYEQYF.

The chain has TRBV4-1 and TRBJ2-7; 7 bases match TRBD1. The V and J ends lost 2 bases and 4 bases, in that order; junction bases with no gene match: 5. The CDR3 totals 14 residues. Per germline, CDR1 MGHRA and CDR2 YSYEKL. This CDR3 is CASSQLTGEYEQYF. CDR3 coding DNA: TGCGCCAGCAGCCAACTCACAGGGGAATACGAGCAGTACTTC.

Only a few counts were recorded for this clone. This sequence joins TRBV11-3 and TRBJ2-2, with D perhaps matching TRBD2 (5 bases). The CDR3 sequence is 15 residues long. CDR1 and CDR2 from the germline V gene are SGHNT and YENEEA. The V gene lost 0 bases and the J gene lost 6 bases, with 11 bases spanning the gap. CDR3 nucleotide sequence: TGTGCCAGCAGCTTAGAGACATGGAGGCCCGGGGAGCTGTTTTTT. Protein: CASSLETWRPGELFF.

The rearrangement joins TRBV5-1 to TRBJ1-1; the D gene is possibly TRBD1 (5 bases). Trimming took off 1 base at V and 6 bases at J, with 10 bases between the two ends. Germline loops: CDR1 SGHRS, CDR2 YFSETQ. This CDR3 region has 13 residues. The CDR3 region has the DNA TGCGCCAGCAGCTTGACGGGCAGGGCTGAAGCTTTCTTT. Its translation is CASSLTGRAEAFF. The complete variable domain, with remaining parts taken from reference TRBV5-1 and TRBJ1-1, reads KAGVTQTPRYLIKTRGQQVTLSCSPISGHRSVSWYQQTPGQGLQFLFEYFSETQRNKGNFPGRFSGRQFSNSRSEMNVSTLELGDSALYLCASSLTGRAEAFFGQGTRLTVV.

The chain recombines TRBV5-1 with TRBJ2-5, with TRBD2 identical over 12 bases. Germline trimming cut 5 bases from V and 5 bases from J; bases unmatched to any gene: 10. The CDR3 has 16 residues. CDR1 and CDR2 (germline): SGHRS, YFSETQ. For the CDR3, the DNA is TGCGCCAGCAGTTTGCTAATGACTAGCGGGAGTGAGACCCAGTACTTC. It encodes CASSLLMTSGSETQYF.